The following is a TCR beta chain sequence with its context. This sample is part of a study of blood T cell repertoires in COVID-19. Background on the study: Specimens from acute and convalescent COVID-19 originated in the United States, Italy and Spain. T cells, B-cell-depleted T cells, or PBMCs supplied cDNA or gDNA.

Authors' methods: Reference gene primer amplification gave nucleated cell count estimates. Only in-frame clones appear in the TCRdb table, and some are missing; sequencing was by immunoSEQ multiplex PCR. V and J calls and clone size are copied from that table; D and trimming were computed from the DNA. In the table there are around 95,000 clones, roughly 87% of which are singletons. The sample was peripheral blood. The origin of this receptor is a man younger than 40 in a cohort sampled during active COVID-19.

DNA for the CDR3: TGTGCCAGCAACGCAAAAGCGGGAAACTATGGCTACACCTTC. Translating it yields CASNAKAGNYGYTF. The chain links TRBV7-2 to TRBJ1-2; D is unresolved. Between the trimmed V and J ends, which lost 7 bases and 2 bases, there was a span of 14 bases. This CDR3 is 14 amino acids long. In germline, CDR1 is SGHTA, CDR2 FQGNSA.